The 19 T cell receptor beta chains below come from one sample, sequenced in a study of T cell responses to AZD1222 COVID-19 vaccine. Generated by immunoSEQ multiplex PCR, the TCRdb table keeps only in-frame clones and is missing some. This table holds about 130,000 clones, 88% found once. Sample: peripheral blood, taken on day 0 of AZD1222 vaccination. These TCRs come from an adult in good health.

The gene calls are TRBV4-3 and TRBJ1-4; D remains unclear. Trimming shortened V by 1 base and J by 4 bases, and 10 bases separated the two germline ends. Germline V lookup: CDR1 LGHNA, CDR2 YSLEER. The CDR3 spans 15 residues. CDR3 in amino acids: CASSQGVQFNEKLFF. The CDR3 DNA follows: TGCGCCAGCAGCCAAGGGGTTCAGTTTAATGAAAAACTGTTTTTT.

V and J are TRBV18 and TRBJ2-3, with 7 bases fitting TRBD1. J gave up 13 bases and V 3 bases, and 13 bases lay outside the gene matches. CDR3 size: 14 residues. The germline gives CDR1 KGHSH, CDR2 LQKENI. CDR3 sequence: CASSPWDRSQVKYF. The CDR3 bases are TGTGCCAGCTCACCGTGGGACAGATCCCAAGTGAAGTATTTT.

The J gene is TRBJ2-4, the V gene TRBV2; D is perhaps TRBD2 (6 bases). The ends were cut back, 2 bases at V and 1 base at J, with 9 bases in the middle. The germline gives CDR1 SNHLY, CDR2 FYNNEI. The CDR3 is 15 amino acids. DNA for the CDR3: TGTGCCAGCAGTGAATGGGGGGATGCCAAAAACATTCAGTACTTC. Protein sequence: CASSEWGDAKNIQYF.

The V and J genes are TRBV4-3 and TRBJ2-6; D is unclear. Germline CDR1 is LGHNA and CDR2 is YSLEER. This CDR3 contains 20 residues. V lost 0 bases and J 4 bases, leaving 22 bases between the germline ends. CDR3 coding DNA: TGCGCCAGCAGCCAAGATCCTTTGAAGGGTTTGGGGTCCGGGGCCAACGTCCTGACTTTC. Translating gives CASSQDPLKGLGSGANVLTF.

The table lists this clone with a count of one. This chain joins TRBV7-8 and TRBJ2-3; D may match TRBD1 or TRBD2 (6 bases each). CDR1 SGHVS and CDR2 FQNEAQ come from the germline V gene. The CDR3 is 15 residues long. V shed 2 bases and J shed 5 bases, with 14 bases lying between them. This CDR3 reads CASSLRGGLKDTQYF. CDR3 in DNA: TGTGCCAGCAGCTTACGAGGGGGGTTGAAAGATACGCAGTATTTT.

The rearrangement joins TRBV12-3 or TRBV12-4 to TRBJ1-2; TRBD1 matches 12 bases. The CDR3 covers 13 residues. The V gene end was trimmed by 7 bases and the J gene end by 8 bases; junction bases not matched to a gene: 5. DNA of the CDR3: TGTGCCAGCAAAGGGACAGGGGGCTTGGGCTACACCTTC. It specifies CASKGTGGLGYTF.

In this sample, this clone turned up once. The chain has TRBV11-2 and TRBJ2-5; D perhaps matches TRBD1 (5 bases). Germline V CDR1 and CDR2: SGHAT, FQNNGV. CDR3 size: 13 residues. V shed 5 bases and J shed 5 bases, with 12 bases lying between them. The CDR3 sequence: CASSPGWGETQYF. The CDR3 DNA follows: TGTGCCAGCAGCCCAGGGTGGGGTGAGACCCAGTACTTC.

The chain links TRBV15 to TRBJ2-7; 8 bases line up with TRBD1. The CDR3 runs to 15 residues. The junction had 4 bases not matched to a gene; V was cut back by 0 bases and J by 3 bases. Germline V gene sequence: CDR1 LNHNV, CDR2 YYDKDF (reference sequence). The CDR3 protein is CATSRDWTGSYEQYF. The DNA of the CDR3 is TGTGCCACCAGCAGAGACTGGACAGGGAGCTACGAGCAGTACTTC.

The chain combines TRBV5-1 with TRBJ2-7; 8 bases align to TRBD1. Germline lookup yields CDR1 SGHRS and CDR2 YFSETQ. The CDR3 has 14 amino acids. With V trimmed by 2 bases and J by 2 bases, 3 bases remained unmatched. CDR3 sequence: CASSFGTGTYEQYF. The CDR3 region has the DNA TGCGCCAGCAGCTTCGGGACAGGTACCTACGAGCAGTACTTC.

The V gene is TRBV7-2, the J gene TRBJ1-2; no reliable D call. CDR3 length: 13 residues. V was trimmed by 7 bases and J by 4 bases, leaving 13 bases between them. Germline V lookup: CDR1 SGHTA, CDR2 FQGNSA. The CDR3 DNA is TGTGCCAGCAACCCAGACGGACTCTATGGCTACACCTTC. This encodes CASNPDGLYGYTF. The full variable domain, with the rest looked up from reference TRBV7-2 and TRBJ1-2, is GAGVSQSPSNKVTEKGKDVELRCDPISGHTALYWYRQSLGQGLEFLIYFQGNSAPDKSGLPSDRFSAERTGGSVSTLTIQRTQQEDSAVYLCASNPDGLYGYTFGSGTRLTVV.

The J gene is TRBJ1-2, the V gene TRBV6-2 or TRBV6-3; D unresolved. This CDR3 region has 13 residues. Germline lookup yields CDR1 MNHEY and CDR2 SVGEGT. V lost 2 bases and J 8 bases, leaving 12 bases between the germline ends. The CDR3 DNA reads TGTGCCAGCAGTTACCAGTCAGGCGGGGGCTACACCTTC. Translating it yields CASSYQSGGGYTF.

V and J are TRBV27 and TRBJ2-5; 9 bases line up with TRBD1. This CDR3 comprises 18 residues. The J segment lost 2 bases and the V segment lost 6 bases, leaving 16 bases of the junction unmatched. Per the germline V gene, CDR1 is MNHEY and CDR2 is SMNVEV (reference sequence). CDR3 sequence (DNA): TGTGCCAGCAGCCCGGGACAGGGCCGGTTTATTCGACAAGAGACCCAGTACTTC. Its translation is CASSPGQGRFIRQETQYF.

The chain uses TRBV11-3 and TRBJ2-4, with D possibly TRBD1 on 6 matching bases. CDR1 is SGHNT and CDR2 is YENEEA in the germline V gene. This CDR3 is 13 amino acids long. The V and J ends lost 5 bases and 8 bases respectively, with 13 bases between them. The DNA for the CDR3 is TGTGCCAGCAGCGCTGGGGGCCTACACATTCAGTACTTC. Protein: CASSAGGLHIQYF.

The V call is TRBV25-1, the J call TRBJ2-1; 9 nucleotides align to TRBD2. Looked up from germline, CDR1 is MGHDK and CDR2 is SYGVNS. The CDR3 extends over 14 amino acids. The V gene end was trimmed by 3 bases and the J gene end by 10 bases; junction bases not matched to a gene: 7. The CDR3 nucleotides read TGTGCCAGCAGTGACTACAACCTAGCGGGAGAGCAGTTCTTC. Translating gives CASSDYNLAGEQFF.

The chain has TRBV4-1 and TRBJ2-1; D is unclear. Per the germline V gene, CDR1 is MGHRA and CDR2 is YSYEKL. Between the trimmed V and J ends, which lost 0 bases and 4 bases, there was a span of 19 bases. CDR3 length: 18 residues. CDR3 sequence reads: CASSQDASEITIYNEQFF. CDR3 bases: TGCGCCAGCAGCCAAGATGCCAGCGAGATAACCATTTACAATGAGCAGTTCTTC.

This CDR3 is CAISDRQGDGYTF. The CDR3 bases are TGTGCCATCAGTGACCGACAGGGGGATGGCTACACCTTC. The chain is built from TRBV10-3 and TRBJ1-2; 9 bases fit TRBD1. This CDR3 region has 13 residues. Germline V gene lookup returns CDR1 ENHRY and CDR2 SYGVKD. With V trimmed by 3 bases and J by 6 bases, 2 bases remained unmatched.

J is TRBJ1-2 and V is TRBV21-1. TRBV21-1 represents a pseudogene. CDR3 length: 16 amino acids. CDR3: CASSKDSGQGVRGYTF. Here the CDR3 DNA reads TGTGCCAGCAGCAAAGATTCGGGGCAGGGTGTAAGAGGCTACACCTTC.

V gene TRBV10-1 combines with J gene TRBJ2-1, with 12 bases aligning to TRBD2. CDR1 WNHNN and CDR2 SYGVQD come from the germline V gene (reference sequence). The CDR3 totals 16 residues. Germline trimming cut 4 bases from V and 7 bases from J; bases unmatched to any gene: 8. The CDR3: CASSAMTSGSGNEQFF. The CDR3 nucleotides read TGCGCCAGCAGTGCCATGACTAGCGGGAGCGGGAATGAGCAGTTCTTC.

The CDR3 protein is CASSFPGPGNTIYF. CDR3 DNA: TGTGCCAGCAGCTTTCCGGGACCCGGAAACACCATATATTTT. This chain joins TRBV5-4 and TRBJ1-3, with a possible D match to TRBD1 (5 bases). The germline gives CDR1 SGHNT, CDR2 YYREEE (reference sequence). This CDR3 has 14 amino acids. Trimming cost V 2 bases and J 4 bases, with 10 bases left between them.